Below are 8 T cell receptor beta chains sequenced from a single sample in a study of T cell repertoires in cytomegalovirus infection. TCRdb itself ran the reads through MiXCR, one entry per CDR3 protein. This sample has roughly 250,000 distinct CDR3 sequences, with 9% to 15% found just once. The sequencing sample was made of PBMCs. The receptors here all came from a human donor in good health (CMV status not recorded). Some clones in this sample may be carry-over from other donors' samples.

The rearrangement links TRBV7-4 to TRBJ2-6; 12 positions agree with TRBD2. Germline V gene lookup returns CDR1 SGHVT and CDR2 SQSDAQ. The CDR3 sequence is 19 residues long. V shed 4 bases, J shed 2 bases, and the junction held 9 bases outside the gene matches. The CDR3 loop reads CASSSFRTSGTPGANVLTF. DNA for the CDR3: TGTGCCAGCAGCTCCTTCAGGACTAGCGGGACCCCTGGGGCCAACGTCCTGACTTTC.

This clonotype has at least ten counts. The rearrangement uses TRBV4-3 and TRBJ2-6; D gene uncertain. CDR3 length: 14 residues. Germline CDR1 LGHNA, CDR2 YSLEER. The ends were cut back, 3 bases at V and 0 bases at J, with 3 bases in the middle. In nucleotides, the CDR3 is TGCGCCAGCAGCCAGAACTCTGGGGCCAACGTCCTGACTTTC. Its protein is CASSQNSGANVLTF.

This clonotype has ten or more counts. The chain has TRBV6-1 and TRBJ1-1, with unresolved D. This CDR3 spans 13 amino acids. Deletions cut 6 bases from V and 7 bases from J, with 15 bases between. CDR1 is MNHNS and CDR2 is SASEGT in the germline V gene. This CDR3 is CASREGQVLEAFF. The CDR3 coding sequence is TGTGCCAGCAGAGAGGGCCAGGTCCTTGAAGCTTTCTTT.

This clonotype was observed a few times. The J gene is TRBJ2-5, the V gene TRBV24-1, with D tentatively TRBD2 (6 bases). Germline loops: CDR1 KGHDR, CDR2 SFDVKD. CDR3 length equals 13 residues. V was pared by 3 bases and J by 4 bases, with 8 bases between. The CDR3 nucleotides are TGTGCCACCAGTGATCAGGGAGGAGAGACCCAGTACTTC. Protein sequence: CATSDQGGETQYF.

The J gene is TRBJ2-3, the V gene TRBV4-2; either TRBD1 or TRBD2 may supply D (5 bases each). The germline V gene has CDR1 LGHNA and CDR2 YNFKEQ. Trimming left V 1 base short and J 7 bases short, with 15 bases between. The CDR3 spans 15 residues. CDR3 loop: CASSQGGEIQNTQYF. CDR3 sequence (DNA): TGTGCCAGCAGCCAAGGAGGGGAAATTCAAAATACGCAGTATTTT.

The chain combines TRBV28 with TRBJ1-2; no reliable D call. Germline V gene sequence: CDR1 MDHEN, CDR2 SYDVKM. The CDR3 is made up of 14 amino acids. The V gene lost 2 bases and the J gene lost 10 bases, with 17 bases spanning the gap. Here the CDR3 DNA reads TGTGCCAGCAGTTTACCGGCTCCGATGAACGCCTACACCTTC. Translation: CASSLPAPMNAYTF.

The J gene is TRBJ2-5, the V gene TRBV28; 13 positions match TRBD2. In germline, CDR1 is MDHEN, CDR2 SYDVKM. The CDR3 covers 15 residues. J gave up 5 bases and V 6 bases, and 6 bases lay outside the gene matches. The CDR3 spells CASRGTSGTRETQYF. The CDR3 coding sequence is TGTGCCAGCAGAGGGACTAGCGGGACTCGGGAGACCCAGTACTTC.

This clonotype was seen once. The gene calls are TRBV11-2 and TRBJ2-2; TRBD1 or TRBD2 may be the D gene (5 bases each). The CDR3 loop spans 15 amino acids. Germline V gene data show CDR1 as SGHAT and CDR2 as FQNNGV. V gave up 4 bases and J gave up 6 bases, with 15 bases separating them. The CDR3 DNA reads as TGTGCCAGCAGCTCTGGGGACCTCGCGGCCGGGGAGCTGTTTTTT. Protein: CASSSGDLAAGELFF.